Below, 20 T cell receptor beta chains from the same sample are listed, as sequenced in a study of graft-versus-host responses after intestinal transplantation. The assay was immunoSEQ multiplex PCR, and TCRdb's table has in-frame clones only and misses some. The sample has about 15,000 clones, approximately 33% seen once. This specimen consisted of alloreactive CD4+ T cells from a mixed lymphocyte reaction culture, obtained before intestinal transplant. Subset defined: CFSE-low proliferating T cells sorted from roughly 6-day pre-transplant mixed lymphocyte reaction (GvH or HvG direction). The receptors come from a human patient who received an intestinal transplant.

This clone has a handful of counts. This chain links TRBV7-9 with TRBJ2-5; TRBD1 agrees at 10 bases. Trimming at V came to 5 bases and at J to 4 bases, leaving 4 bases not matched to a gene. The germline gives CDR1 SEHNR, CDR2 FQNEAQ (reference sequence). There are 14 residues in the CDR3. CDR3 DNA: TGTGCCAGCAGCCTGACAGGGGGCGCAGAGACCCAGTACTTC. It codes for CASSLTGGAETQYF.

This chain links TRBV5-4 with TRBJ2-7, with D maybe TRBD1 (6 bases). The CDR3 contains 15 residues. From germline, CDR1 is SGHNT and CDR2 YYREEE (reference sequence). The ends were cut back, 1 base at V and 2 bases at J, with 13 bases in the middle. The CDR3 DNA reads as TGTGCCAGCAGCTTGCAGGCTAGGGGGACCTACGAGCAGTACTTC. Translation: CASSLQARGTYEQYF.

This clone was observed a handful of times. The genes are TRBV2 and TRBJ2-1; maybe TRBD1 (6 bases). Per germline, CDR1 SNHLY and CDR2 FYNNEI. There are 12 residues in the CDR3. Trimming removed 8 bases at V and 4 bases at J, with 9 bases between. The CDR3 loop reads CASSGEYNEQFF. CDR3 DNA sequence: TGTGCCAGCTCAGGGGAATACAATGAGCAGTTCTTC.

This rearrangement joins TRBV2 to TRBJ2-1; no clear D. The CDR3 sequence is 13 residues long. CDR1 and CDR2 (germline): SNHLY, FYNNEI. The V end was cut by 6 bases, the J end by 0 bases, with 6 bases between. This CDR3 reads CASRRSSYNEQFF. The DNA for the CDR3 is TGTGCCAGCAGGCGAAGCTCCTACAATGAGCAGTTCTTC.

The DNA for the CDR3 is TGTGCCAGCAGCTCGACAGGGGGCGCGTACAATGAGCAGTTCTTC. Encoded protein: CASSSTGGAYNEQFF. The chain has TRBV5-6 and TRBJ2-1; 10 nucleotides match TRBD1. CDR3 size: 15 residues. Germline V CDR1 and CDR2: SGHDT, YYEEEE. V shed 3 bases and J 4 bases; nucleotides not matched to a gene: 4.

This clone is classed as medium-sized. The CDR3 DNA sequence: TGTGCCAGCAGTTACTCTACCAAGGGCGAGCAGTACTTC. Its protein product is CASSYSTKGEQYF. The gene calls are TRBV6-5 and TRBJ2-7; no firm D call. Trimming cost V 0 bases and J 6 bases, with 9 bases left between them. There are 13 residues in the CDR3. Per the germline V gene, CDR1 is MNHEY and CDR2 is SVGAGI.

V usage is TRBV6-1 and J usage is TRBJ2-7; 9 nucleotides line up with TRBD2. V was clipped by 5 bases and J by 1 base; unmatched bases: 3. The V gene's germline CDR1 is MNHNS and CDR2 SASEGT. This CDR3 has 14 residues. CDR3 amino acids: CASSRLAESYEQYF. In DNA, the CDR3 is TGTGCCAGCAGTCGACTAGCGGAGTCCTACGAGCAGTACTTC.

This clone was observed a few times. The rearrangement uses TRBV30 and TRBJ2-7, with D possibly being TRBD2 (6 bases). V lost 3 bases and J 7 bases, leaving 19 bases between the germline ends. This CDR3 has 14 residues. Germline V gene data show CDR1 as GTSNPN and CDR2 as SVGIG (reference sequence). The CDR3 bases are TGTGCCTGGAGAAAGACCGCAGTGGGAGGAGAGCAGTACTTC. Its protein is CAWRKTAVGGEQYF.

V is TRBV9 and J is TRBJ1-2; D ambiguous. CDR1 and CDR2 from the germline V gene are SGDLS and YYNGEE. The CDR3 length is 14 residues. Between the trimmed V and J ends, which lost 0 bases and 4 bases, there was a span of 10 bases. The CDR3 region is CASSVGVTGYGYTF. CDR3 in DNA: TGTGCCAGCAGCGTAGGGGTCACTGGCTATGGCTACACCTTC. The variable domain in full, completed from reference TRBV9 and TRBJ1-2, reads DSGVTQTPKHLITATGQRVTLRCSPRSGDLSVYWYQQSLDQGLQFLIQYYNGEERAKGNILERFSAQQFPDLHSELNLSSLELGDSALYFCASSVGVTGYGYTFGSGTRLTVV.

This clone was counted between two and nine times. The J gene is TRBJ2-2, the V gene TRBV2, with 7 nucleotides matching TRBD1. Germline lookup yields CDR1 SNHLY and CDR2 FYNNEI. The CDR3 is 14 amino acids. V shed 6 bases and J 1 base; nucleotides not matched to a gene: 2. This chain's CDR3 is CASRRTGNTGELFF. CDR3 DNA: TGTGCCAGCAGGAGGACAGGGAACACCGGGGAGCTGTTTTTT.

The rearrangement joins TRBV6-5 to TRBJ2-1, with a tentative D call TRBD2 (5 bases). V was cut by 8 bases and J by 0 bases, with 11 bases left in between. This CDR3 is built from 14 residues. Looked up from germline, CDR1 is MNHEY and CDR2 is SVGAGI. CDR3 DNA sequence: TGTGCCAGCGGAGCGGTACGCTCCTACAATGAGCAGTTCTTC. As protein: CASGAVRSYNEQFF.

This sequence joins TRBV5-4 and TRBJ2-1, with 8 bases identical to TRBD2. CDR1 is SGHNT, CDR2 YYREEE, per germline (reference sequence). This CDR3 is built from 16 residues. Unmatched junction bases numbered 10, after V lost 4 bases and J lost 4 bases. This CDR3 reads CASSPNWRGEYNEQFF. The CDR3 bases are TGTGCCAGCAGCCCGAATTGGCGGGGGGAATACAATGAGCAGTTCTTC.

This clone counts as medium-sized. This chain connects TRBV10-1 to TRBJ2-1, with 9 bases identical to TRBD2. Germline assignment: CDR1 WNHNN and CDR2 SYGVQD (reference sequence). V trimming: 5 bases; J trimming: 7 bases; junction bases outside the gene matches: 3. CDR3 length equals 13 residues. CDR3 loop: CASSTGLANEQFF. CDR3 DNA sequence: TGCGCCAGCAGTACCGGACTAGCGAATGAGCAGTTCTTC.

Relative to its sample, this clone is medium-sized. The chain joins TRBV5-1 to TRBJ2-7, with 9 bases identical to TRBD2. The CDR3 is made up of 15 amino acids. Trimming cost V 4 bases and J 2 bases; bases outside gene matches: 7. CDR1 and CDR2 from the germline V gene are SGHRS and YFSETQ. CDR3 loop: CASSPLTSGTYEQYF. The CDR3 coding sequence is TGCGCCAGCAGCCCTTTGACTAGCGGAACCTACGAGCAGTACTTC.

This CDR3 reads CSAKAIGVAEQYF. CDR3 bases: TGCAGCGCTAAGGCGATCGGGGTTGCAGAGCAGTACTTC. The chain is built from TRBV29-1 and TRBJ2-7, with D possibly TRBD2 on 5 matching bases. The germline V and J ends were trimmed by 7 bases and 7 bases, with 20 bases remaining between them. CDR1 is SQVTM, CDR2 ANQGSEA, per germline. This CDR3 has 13 residues.

This clone was seen only a few times. The rearrangement links TRBV2 to TRBJ1-2, with D tentatively TRBD1 (5 bases). The CDR3 contains 13 residues. V lost 8 bases, J lost 3 bases, and 13 bases lay in between. The germline V gene encodes CDR1 SNHLY and CDR2 FYNNEI. CDR3 sequence reads: CASFGGEDYGYTF. In DNA, the CDR3 is TGTGCCAGCTTCGGGGGGGAGGACTATGGCTACACCTTC.

The chain couples TRBV19 to TRBJ2-1, with unresolved D. V dropped 6 bases and J dropped 10 bases, with 19 bases sitting between them. In germline, CDR1 is LNHDA, CDR2 SQIVND (reference sequence). The length of the CDR3 is 14 residues. The CDR3 is CASRLNGRVGEQFF. CDR3 coding DNA: TGTGCCAGTAGATTAAACGGTAGGGTAGGGGAGCAGTTCTTC. The entire variable domain, with the rest obtained from reference TRBV19 and TRBJ2-1, is as follows: DGGITQSPKYLFRKEGQNVTLSCEQNLNHDAMYWYRQDPGQGLRLIYYSQIVNDFQKGDIAEGYSVSREKKESFPLTVTSAQKNPTAFYLCASRLNGRVGEQFFGPGTRLTVL.

In the case of this clone: A much larger clone is a single base away; this may be a read error. The rearrangement joins TRBV29-1 to TRBJ2-7; 12 nucleotides line up with TRBD1. The V gene's germline CDR1 is SQVTM and CDR2 ANQGSEA. This CDR3 region has 15 residues. The DNA of the CDR3 is TGCCGCGTCAAAGGGGGGGGACAGGGGGCTTCCGAGCAGTACTTC. Translating gives CRVKGGGQGASEQYF.

V and J are TRBV2 and TRBJ2-7; D may be TRBD2 (5 bases). Trimming took 7 bases from V and 10 from J, leaving 14 bases between them. Germline V CDR1 and CDR2: SNHLY, FYNNEI. The CDR3 runs to 11 residues. CDR3 DNA sequence: TGTGCCAGCACTTCGGGGTGGAGACAGTACTTC. Its protein is CASTSGWRQYF.

This clone has only a few counts. V is TRBV27 and J is TRBJ2-7, with D possibly called TRBD1 or TRBD2 (7 bases each). This CDR3 contains 15 residues. V was shortened by 6 bases and J by 2 bases, with 17 bases between the two germline ends. CDR1 MNHEY and CDR2 SMNVEV come from the germline V gene (reference sequence). In nucleotides, the CDR3 is TGTGCCAGCAGCCTCGACAGGGAGGGGCCCTACGAGCAGTACTTC. Encoded protein: CASSLDREGPYEQYF.